The entry below gives a single T cell receptor beta chain sequence along with its context. As yet, its antigen is unknown. The sample originates from a study of T cells expressing NK-cell markers. Study at large: In sorted CD3+CD56+NKG2C+, CD3+CD56+NKG2C- and CD3+CD56-NKG2C+ T cells, TCR beta repertoires were obtained. In the group of eight sequenced donors, seven were HCMV-seropositive and one was seronegative. Study outcomes and limitations: Researchers report these clonotypes also headed the CD3+CD56-NKG2C+ fraction in a handful of donors.

CDR1 and CDR2 (germline): MGHRA, YSYEKL. The CDR3 has 19 residues. It was by 5'RACE template switching with UMIs that TCR beta cDNA was made. TCRdb reanalyzed the 5' RACE reads and collapses them to one entry per CDR3 protein, without DNA. The sample spans 160,000 or so distinct CDR3 sequences; the ten largest clones claim approximately 18%. Sequenced material: blood T cells: a sorted CD56 or NKG2C T cell subset, CD4+ or CD8+ T cells, or bulk PBMC T cells (not recorded which). This chain connects TRBV4-1 to TRBJ1-4; TCRdb reports TRBD1, a call that lacks DNA to check it against. The clonotype originates from a woman between 18 and 69 years old in good health. The CDR3: CASSQTLTGGGSPNEKLFF.